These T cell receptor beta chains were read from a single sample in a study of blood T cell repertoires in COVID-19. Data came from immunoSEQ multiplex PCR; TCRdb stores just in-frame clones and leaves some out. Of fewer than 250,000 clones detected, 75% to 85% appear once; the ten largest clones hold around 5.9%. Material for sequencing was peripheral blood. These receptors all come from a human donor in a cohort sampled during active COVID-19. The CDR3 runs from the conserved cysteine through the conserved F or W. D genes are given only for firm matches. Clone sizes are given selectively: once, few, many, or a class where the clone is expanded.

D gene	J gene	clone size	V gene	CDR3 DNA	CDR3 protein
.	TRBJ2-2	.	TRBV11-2	TGTGCCAGCAGCTTAGGCGCCCAAGGGGAGCTGTTTTTT	CASSLGAQGELFF
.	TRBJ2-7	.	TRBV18	TGTGCCAGCTCAGGGCTACAATACGAGCAGTACTTC	CASSGLQYEQYF
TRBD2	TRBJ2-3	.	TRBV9	TGTGCCAGCAGCGCCGGAGGAAGCGGGGGTTACACAGATACGCAGTATTTT	CASSAGGSGGYTDTQYF
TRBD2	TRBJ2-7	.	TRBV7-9	TGTGCCAGCAGCTATGGGACTAGCGGCGCCTACGAGCAGTACTTC	CASSYGTSGAYEQYF
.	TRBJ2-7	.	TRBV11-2	TGTGCCAGCAGCTTGAGCTCCTACGAGCAGTACTTC	CASSLSSYEQYF
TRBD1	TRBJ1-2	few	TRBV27	TGTGCCAGCAGTTTATCCGGGACAGTTAATGGCTACACCTTC	CASSLSGTVNGYTF
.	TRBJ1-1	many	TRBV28	TGTGCCAGCAACTACCCAAGGCCGCGTACTGAAGCTTTCTTT	CASNYPRPRTEAFF
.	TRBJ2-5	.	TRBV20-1	TGCAGTGCTAGTCACCCGGGAGAGACCCAGTACTTC	CSASHPGETQYF
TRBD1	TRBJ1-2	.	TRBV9	TGTGCCAGCAGCGCGGGGACAGTTTATGGCTACACCTTC	CASSAGTVYGYTF
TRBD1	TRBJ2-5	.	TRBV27	TGTGCCAGCAGCTTAGGACAGGGGGCCCCTCAAGAGACCCAGTACTTC	CASSLGQGAPQETQYF
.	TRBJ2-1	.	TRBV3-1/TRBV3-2	TGTGCCAGCAGCGCTAGGGGTGAGCAGTTCTTC	CASSARGEQFF
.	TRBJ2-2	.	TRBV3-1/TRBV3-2	TGTGCCAGCAGTCCCACAGGGTTCACCGGGGAGCTGTTTTTT	CASSPTGFTGELFF
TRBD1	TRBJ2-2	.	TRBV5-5	TGTGCCAGCAGCTCAGGACAGGGGGCGGGCACCGGGGAGCTGTTTTTT	CASSSGQGAGTGELFF
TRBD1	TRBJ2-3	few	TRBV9	TGTGCCAGCAGCCCCCGACAGGGGTTAGGGGCAGATACGCAGTATTTT	CASSPRQGLGADTQYF
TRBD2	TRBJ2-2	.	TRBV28	TGTGCCAGCGAGACGCGAGAGGGCGGGAGGGCCGCCGGGGAGCTGTTTTTT	CASETREGGRAAGELFF
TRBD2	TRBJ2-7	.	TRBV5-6	TGTGCCAGCAGCCCAGCGGGGGGCCTCCACTACGAGCAGTACTTC	CASSPAGGLHYEQYF
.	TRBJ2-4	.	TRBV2	TGTGCCAGCAGTGGACAATTAGCCAAAAACATTCAGTACTTC	CASSGQLAKNIQYF
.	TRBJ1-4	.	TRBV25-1	TGTGCCAGCAGTCCCCGGGGGGAAAAACTGTTTTTT	CASSPRGEKLFF
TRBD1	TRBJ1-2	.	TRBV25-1	TGTGCCAGCTCGGACAGGGGCTATGGCTACACCTTC	CASSDRGYGYTF
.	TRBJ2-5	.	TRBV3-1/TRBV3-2	TGTGCCAGCAGCCAAGGCCGGGGGGAGACCCAGTACTTC	CASSQGRGETQYF
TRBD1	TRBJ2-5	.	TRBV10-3	TGTGCCATCAGTGAGTCGAAGAACAGGGGGCAAAGTGAGACCCAGTACTTC	CAISESKNRGQSETQYF
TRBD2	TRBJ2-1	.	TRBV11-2	TGTGCCAGCAGCCCCGGACTAGCGGGAGAGGGCGAGCAGTTCTTC	CASSPGLAGEGEQFF
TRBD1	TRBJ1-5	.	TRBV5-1	TGCGCCAGCAGCTCCGGGACAGACGGCAATCAGCCCCAGCATTTT	CASSSGTDGNQPQHF
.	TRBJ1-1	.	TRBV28	TGTGCCAGCAGTTCAACAGGGACTGAAGCTTTCTTT	CASSSTGTEAFF
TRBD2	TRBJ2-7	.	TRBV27	TGTGCCAGCAGTTTGGATACCGGGACTAGCGACTACGAGCAGTACTTC	CASSLDTGTSDYEQYF
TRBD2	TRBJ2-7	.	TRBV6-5	TGTGCCAGCCGTCCCCCTAGCGGCCCCTCCTACGAGCAGTACTTC	CASRPPSGPSYEQYF
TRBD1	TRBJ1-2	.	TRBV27	TGTGCCAGCAGTTCCGCGGACAGGGGGATAGGAGGCTACACCTTC	CASSSADRGIGGYTF
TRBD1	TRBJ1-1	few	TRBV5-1	TGCGCCAGCACCCCGTTAGGACAGGGTGGAACTGAAGCTTTCTTT	CASTPLGQGGTEAFF
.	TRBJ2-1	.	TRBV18	TGTGCCAGCTCACCAAGTGCCCTCGGCCGATCGGGCAATGAGCAGTTCTTC	CASSPSALGRSGNEQFF
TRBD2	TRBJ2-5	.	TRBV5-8	TGTGCCAGCAGCTTGGCCCGACTAGCGGGACTTCCCCAAGAGACCCAGTACTTC	CASSLARLAGLPQETQYF
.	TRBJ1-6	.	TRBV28	TGTGCCAGCAGCTTCCCAGGAGGCAATTCACCCCTCCACTTT	CASSFPGGNSPLHF
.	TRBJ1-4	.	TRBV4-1	TGCGCCAGCAGCCATGGGGAGGGCAGGGGCTTTACGTTGTGGAAACTGTTTTTT	CASSHGEGRGFTLWKLFF
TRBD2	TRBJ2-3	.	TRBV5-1	TGCGCCAGCAGCCTAGGGCGCGGGGGTCGCACAGATACGCAGTATTTT	CASSLGRGGRTDTQYF
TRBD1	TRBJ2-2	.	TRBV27	TGTGCCAGCAGGAGTGGGACAGGGTTCACCGGGGAGCTGTTTTTT	CASRSGTGFTGELFF
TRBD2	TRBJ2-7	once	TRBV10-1	TGCGCCAGCAGTCCCGAACTAGCGGGAGCCCACGAGCAGTACTTC	CASSPELAGAHEQYF
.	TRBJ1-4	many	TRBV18	TGTGCCAGCTCACCACCGTACGAGGGCGAAAAGAATGAAAAACTGTTTTTT	CASSPPYEGEKNEKLFF
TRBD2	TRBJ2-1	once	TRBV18	TGTGCCAGCTCACCACCGGCTAGCGGGGGCGGCAATGAGCAGTTCTTC	CASSPPASGGGNEQFF
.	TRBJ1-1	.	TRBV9	TGTGCCAGCAGCTTTCGACAGAGCACTGAAGCTTTCTTT	CASSFRQSTEAFF
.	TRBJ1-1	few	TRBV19	TGTGCCAGTAGTAACCGCGGCGGGGGGCGGACTGAAGCTTTCTTT	CASSNRGGGRTEAFF
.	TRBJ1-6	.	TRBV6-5	TGTGCCAGCAGTCAACAACAGGGATCACCCCTCCACTTT	CASSQQQGSPLHF
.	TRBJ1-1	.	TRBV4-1	TGCGCCAGCAGCCAAAACCGACAGGTTATGAACACTGAAGCTTTCTTT	CASSQNRQVMNTEAFF
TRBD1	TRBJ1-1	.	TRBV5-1	TGCGCCAGCAGCAGGAGACAGGGGGAAGCTTTCTTT	CASSRRQGEAFF
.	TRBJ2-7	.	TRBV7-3	TGTGCCAGCAGCTTAACAGTGGACTTGAACGAGCAGTACTTC	CASSLTVDLNEQYF
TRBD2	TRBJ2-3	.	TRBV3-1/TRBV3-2	TGTGCCAGCAGCCGACGGACTAGCGGGGGGGGCACAGATACGCAGTATTTT	CASSRRTSGGGTDTQYF
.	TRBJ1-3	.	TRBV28	TGTGCCAGCAGTTCCAGGGGCACCATATATTTT	CASSSRGTIYF
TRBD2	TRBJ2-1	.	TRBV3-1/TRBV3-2	TGTGCCAGCAGCCAAATCACTAGCGGGACTTTCCGAGAGCAGTTCTTC	CASSQITSGTFREQFF
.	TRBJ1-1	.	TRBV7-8	TGTGCCAGCAGCTTAGCACTAGAGAACACTGAAGCTTTCTTT	CASSLALENTEAFF
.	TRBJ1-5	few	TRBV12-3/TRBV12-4	TGTGCCAGCAGTAGGGCGGGACAGCCCCAGCATTTT	CASSRAGQPQHF
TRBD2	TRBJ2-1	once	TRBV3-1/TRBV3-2	TGTGCCAGCAGCCCTAGCGGGAGGGAGTACAATGAGCAGTTCTTC	CASSPSGREYNEQFF
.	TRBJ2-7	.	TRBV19	TGTGCCAGTAGTATTGACAGGAGGATAGGCGAGCAGTACTTC	CASSIDRRIGEQYF
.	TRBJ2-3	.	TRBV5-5	TGTGCCAGCAGCTTGGATCCGAGCACAGATACGCAGTATTTT	CASSLDPSTDTQYF
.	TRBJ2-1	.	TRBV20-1	TGCAGTGCGGGGACTGATGAGCAGTTCTTC	CSAGTDEQFF
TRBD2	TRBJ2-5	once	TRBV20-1	TGCAGTGCTAGTACCGGGACTAGACTCAGACTTCAAGAGACCCAGTACTTC	CSASTGTRLRLQETQYF
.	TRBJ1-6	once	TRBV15	TGTGCCACCAGCAGAGATCCCCAGGGTAACTCACCCCTCCACTTT	CATSRDPQGNSPLHF
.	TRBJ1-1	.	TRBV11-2	TGTGCCAGCAAACGGGGTTTCACGGCCACTGAAGCTTTCTTT	CASKRGFTATEAFF
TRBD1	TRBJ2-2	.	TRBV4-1	TGCGCCAGCAGCCCAAGCAGGGGGCCGGACACCGGGGAGCTGTTTTTT	CASSPSRGPDTGELFF
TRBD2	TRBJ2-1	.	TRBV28	TGTGCCAGCAGTCCTCCTGGGCTAGCGGGAAGGCCGAATGAGCAGTTCTTC	CASSPPGLAGRPNEQFF
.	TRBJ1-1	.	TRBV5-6	TGTGCCAGCAGGGGTTATTCGGGGTACAATGAAGCTTTCTTT	CASRGYSGYNEAFF
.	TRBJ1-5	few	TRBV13	TGTGCCAGCAGCATACGGACAGTGGGAAGACAGCCCCAGCATTTT	CASSIRTVGRQPQHF